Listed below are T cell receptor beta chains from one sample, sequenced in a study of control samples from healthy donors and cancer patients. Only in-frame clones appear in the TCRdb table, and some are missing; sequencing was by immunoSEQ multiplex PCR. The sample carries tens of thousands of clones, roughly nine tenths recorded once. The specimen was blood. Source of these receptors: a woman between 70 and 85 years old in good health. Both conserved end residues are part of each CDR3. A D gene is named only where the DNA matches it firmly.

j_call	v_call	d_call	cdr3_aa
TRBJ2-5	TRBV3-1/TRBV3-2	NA	CASSPPSRETQYF
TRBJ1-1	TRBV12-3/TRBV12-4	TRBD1	CASSLDRGLEAFF
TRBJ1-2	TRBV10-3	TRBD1	CAGGTGTDYGYTF
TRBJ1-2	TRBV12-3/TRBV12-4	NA	CASGPDYGYTF
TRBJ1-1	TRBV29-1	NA	CSVEWSEGTEAFF
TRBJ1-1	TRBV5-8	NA	CASSFRGGGTEAFF
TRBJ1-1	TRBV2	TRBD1	CASNTGTGRTEAFF
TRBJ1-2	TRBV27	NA	CASSFPYNPLFDYGYTF
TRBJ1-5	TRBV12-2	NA	CASRSKTKNQPQHF
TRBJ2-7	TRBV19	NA	CASSQDSSYEQYF
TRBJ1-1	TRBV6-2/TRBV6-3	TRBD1	CASSLTGAPRNTEAFF
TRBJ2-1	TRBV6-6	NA	CASSYAAPGGDEQFF
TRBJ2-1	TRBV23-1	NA	CASSHNGGRGEQFF
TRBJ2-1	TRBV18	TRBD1	CASSQNQGDGNEQFF
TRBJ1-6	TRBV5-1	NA	CASNPGPGGSPLHF
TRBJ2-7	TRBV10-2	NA	CASRGLIYEQYF
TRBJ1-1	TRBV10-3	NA	CATGTLNTEAFF
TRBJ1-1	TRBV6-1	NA	CASSEWYNTEAFF
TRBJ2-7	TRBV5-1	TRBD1	CASSLGGTAVYEQYF
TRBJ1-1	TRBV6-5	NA	CASNPRRLNTEAFF
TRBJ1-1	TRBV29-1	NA	CNALGGRTEAFF
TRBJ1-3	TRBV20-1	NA	CSASQSVSGNTIYF
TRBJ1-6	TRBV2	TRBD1	CASSLRDSGNSPLHF
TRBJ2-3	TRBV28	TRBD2	CASSNRLAGHTQYF
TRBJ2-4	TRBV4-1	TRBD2	CASSQALRTSGSRNIQYF
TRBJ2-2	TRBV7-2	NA	CASSLGHTGELFF
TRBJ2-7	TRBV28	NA	CASSSRRLGASYEQYF
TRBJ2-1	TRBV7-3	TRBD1	CASSLVQGAYNEQFF
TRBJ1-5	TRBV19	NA	CASRRTTSNQPQHF
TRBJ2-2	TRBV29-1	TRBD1	CSARRQGANTGELFF
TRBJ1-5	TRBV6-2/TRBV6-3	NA	CASSPQANQPQHF
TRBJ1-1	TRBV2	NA	CASTTPTAREMNTEAFF
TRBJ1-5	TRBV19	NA	CASRMGDTPSNQPQHF
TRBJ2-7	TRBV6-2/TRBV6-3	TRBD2	CASSYSTSGGYEQYF
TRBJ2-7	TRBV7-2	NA	CASSLDRNYEQYF
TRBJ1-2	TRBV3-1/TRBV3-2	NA	CASSQDSTDFARGPANYGYTF
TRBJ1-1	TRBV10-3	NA	CAIMAAGGPTEAFF
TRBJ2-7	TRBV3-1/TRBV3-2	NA	CASSQRYEQYF
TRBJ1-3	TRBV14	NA	CASSQGLISGNTIYF
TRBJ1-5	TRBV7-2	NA	CASSFSGGGVQPQHF
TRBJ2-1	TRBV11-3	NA	CASSFKSSSYNEQFF
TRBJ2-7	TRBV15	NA	CATSRVTGAYEQYF
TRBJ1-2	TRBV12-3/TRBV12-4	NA	CASTLQGYGYTF
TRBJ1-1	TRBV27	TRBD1	CASSLGPGGTEAFF
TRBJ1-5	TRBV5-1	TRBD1	CASSLGTGRDQPQHF
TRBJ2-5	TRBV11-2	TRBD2	CASSLVSGGGETQYF
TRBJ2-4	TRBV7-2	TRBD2	CASSLGGGLAKNIQYF
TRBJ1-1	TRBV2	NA	CASRGQSTLNTEAFF
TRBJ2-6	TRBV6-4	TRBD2	CAIGGGVHSGANVLTF
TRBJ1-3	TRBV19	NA	CASSISTRGSGNTIYF
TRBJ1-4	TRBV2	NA	CASLRGTNEKLFF
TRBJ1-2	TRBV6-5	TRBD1	CATGQDYGYTF
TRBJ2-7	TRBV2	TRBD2	CASGAGVWGEQYF
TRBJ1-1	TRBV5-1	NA	CASTLQGLPNTEAFF
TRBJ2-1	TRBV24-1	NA	CATSASRGSYNEQFF
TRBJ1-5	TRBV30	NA	CAWSVHSGQPQHF
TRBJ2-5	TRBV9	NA	CASSVTVQETQYF
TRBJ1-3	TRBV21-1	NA	CASSKVRVSGNTIYF
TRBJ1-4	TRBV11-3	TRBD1	CASSIKTGYTTNEKLFF
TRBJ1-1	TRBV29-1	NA	CSVEDRYTEAFF